These T cell receptor beta chains were read from a single sample in a study of shared clonotypes between healthy human individuals. Method: immunoSEQ multiplex PCR; TCRdb's copy keeps in-frame clones and lacks some. The sample yields roughly 760,000 clones, about 74% seen once. The sample comprised memory CD4+ T cells sorted from blood. Receptor source: a woman in her thirties in good health. CDR3s include the opening cysteine and the closing phenylalanine or tryptophan. A D gene is named only where the DNA matches it firmly. The size entry is marked missing in some rows and otherwise reads once, few, many or a size class.

>TRBD2|TRBV18|TRBJ2-1|NA
CASSTRTSGTNEQFF
TGTGCCAGCTCAACTCGGACTAGCGGGACCAATGAGCAGTTCTTC
>NA|TRBV6-1|TRBJ2-5|many
CASKPGTYSETQYF
TGTGCCAGCAAACCCGGGACGTACTCAGAGACCCAGTACTTC
>NA|TRBV7-9|TRBJ2-5|NA
CASSETLGSGTQYF
TGTGCCAGCAGCGAAACGCTCGGGAGCGGGACCCAGTACTTC
>TRBD2|TRBV19|TRBJ2-4|once
CASSILGGSSVKNIQYF
TGTGCCAGTAGTATTTTGGGAGGGTCTTCGGTCAAAAACATTCAGTACTTC
>NA|TRBV7-2|TRBJ2-1|once
CASSFRGGSSYNEQFF
TGTGCCAGCAGCTTTCGAGGGGGGAGCTCCTACAATGAGCAGTTCTTC
>TRBD1|TRBV29-1|TRBJ1-3|NA
CSVEGDRAGNTIYF
TGCAGCGTTGAAGGTGACAGGGCTGGAAACACCATATATTTT
>NA|TRBV19|TRBJ2-3|many
CASSKRRGGTDTQYF
TGTGCCAGTAGTAAGAGAAGGGGAGGCACAGATACGCAGTATTTT
>NA|TRBV30|TRBJ1-3|NA
CAWSGGGGENTIYF
TGTGCCTGGAGTGGAGGCGGAGGGGAAAACACCATATATTTT
>TRBD2|TRBV7-6|TRBJ2-1|NA
CASSSLAGKYNEQFF
TGTGCCAGCAGCTCTTTAGCGGGAAAGTACAATGAGCAGTTCTTC
>NA|TRBV7-9|TRBJ2-7|few
CASSQASGSYEQYF
TGTGCCAGCAGCCAAGCTAGTGGCTCCTACGAGCAGTACTTC
>NA|TRBV7-3|TRBJ1-1|NA
CASTITEAFF
TGTGCCAGCACCATAACTGAAGCTTTCTTT
>NA|TRBV2|TRBJ2-2|NA
CASSGQDYTGELFF
TGTGCCAGCAGTGGACAGGACTACACCGGGGAGCTGTTTTTT
>NA|TRBV7-2|TRBJ1-4|NA
CASSDGLSGTNEKLFF
TGTGCCAGCAGCGATGGACTGAGCGGGACCAATGAAAAACTGTTTTTT
>NA|TRBV7-2|TRBJ2-7|NA
CASSLVGRDSEQYF
TGTGCCAGCAGCTTAGTGGGGCGGGACAGCGAGCAGTACTTC
>NA|TRBV11-3|TRBJ2-7|NA
CASSPYRDAYEQYF
TGTGCCAGCAGCCCGTACCGGGATGCCTACGAGCAGTACTTC
>NA|TRBV28|TRBJ1-2|NA
CASSLFREGYTF
TGTGCCAGCAGTTTGTTCCGTGAGGGCTACACCTTC
>NA|TRBV20-1|TRBJ1-1|NA
CSARDHTEAFF
TGCAGTGCTAGAGATCACACTGAAGCTTTCTTT
>NA|TRBV27|TRBJ1-5|NA
CASSLFRGSNQPQHF
TGTGCCAGCAGTTTATTTAGGGGTAGCAATCAGCCCCAGCATTTT
>NA|TRBV6-6|TRBJ1-5|NA
CASRSGQNMGNQPQHF
TGTGCCAGCAGATCCGGACAGAACATGGGCAATCAGCCCCAGCATTTT
>TRBD2|TRBV27|TRBJ2-3|once
CAISPSGTSGEDTQYF
TGTGCCATCAGTCCCTCGGGGACTAGCGGGGAGGATACGCAGTATTTT
>NA|TRBV28|TRBJ1-5|NA
CASTRGGAGQPQHF
TGTGCCAGCACCCGGGGGGGGGCTGGTCAGCCCCAGCATTTT
>NA|TRBV7-2|TRBJ2-7|NA
CASAPGPSLGYEQYF
TGTGCCAGCGCGCCGGGACCGTCGCTTGGGTACGAGCAGTACTTC
>TRBD2|TRBV6-4|TRBJ2-7|NA
CASSEKAGGPYEQYF
TGTGCCAGCAGTGAAAAAGCGGGAGGGCCGTACGAGCAGTACTTC
>TRBD1|TRBV7-2|TRBJ2-1|NA
CASSLARDRENEQFF
TGTGCCAGCAGCTTAGCGAGGGACAGGGAAAATGAGCAGTTCTTC
>TRBD2|TRBV9|TRBJ2-3|NA
CASSVAAGVSSDTQYF
TGTGCCAGCAGCGTAGCGGCGGGAGTGTCGTCAGATACGCAGTATTTT
>TRBD1|TRBV10-3|TRBJ2-3|NA
CAISRDRSDTQYF
TGTGCCATCAGCCGGGACAGGTCGGATACGCAGTATTTT
>NA|TRBV5-4|TRBJ2-5|NA
CASSLGAGPGETQYF
TGTGCCAGCAGCTTGGGTGCGGGGCCTGGGGAGACCCAGTACTTC
>TRBD1|TRBV7-8|TRBJ1-2|NA
CASSRQGGYGYTF
TGTGCCAGCAGCCGACAGGGTGGCTATGGCTACACCTTC
>NA|TRBV6-5|TRBJ2-7|NA
CASNEYRGNYEQYF
TGTGCCAGCAATGAGTACCGCGGAAACTACGAGCAGTACTTC
>NA|TRBV5-1|TRBJ1-5|NA
CASSTGGGNQPQHF
TGCGCCAGCAGCACCGGGGGAGGCAATCAGCCCCAGCATTTT
>TRBD2|TRBV27|TRBJ2-5|NA
CASSPGTKGETQYF
TGTGCCAGCAGTCCAGGGACTAAAGGGGAGACCCAGTACTTC
>NA|TRBV15|TRBJ2-7|once
CATSILGGRGEQYF
TGTGCCACCAGTATCCTGGGGGGCCGTGGCGAGCAGTACTTC
>NA|TRBV7-6|TRBJ2-5|NA
CASSLGPTRETQYF
TGTGCCAGCAGCTTAGGCCCGACTCGAGAGACCCAGTACTTC
>NA|TRBV7-9|TRBJ2-5|few
CASSFSVETQYF
TGTGCCAGCAGCTTTTCTGTTGAGACCCAGTACTTC
>NA|TRBV1|TRBJ2-7|many
CTSSQDVGGRRSEQYF
TGCACCAGCAGCCAAGATGTTGGCGGGAGGAGGTCCGAGCAGTACTTC
>NA|TRBV28|TRBJ1-1|NA
CASNQYRARTEAFF
TGTGCCAGCAACCAGTACAGGGCTCGGACTGAAGCTTTCTTT
>NA|TRBV5-6|TRBJ1-2|NA
CASSLVGAQNYGYTF
TGTGCCAGCAGCTTGGTGGGGGCGCAAAACTATGGCTACACCTTC
>TRBD1|TRBV5-1|TRBJ1-2|NA
CASSLNPGGSVLYTF
TGCGCCAGCAGCCTAAACCCAGGGGGATCTGTATTATACACCTTC
>TRBD1|TRBV27|TRBJ1-3|NA
CASSRTGGNTIYF
TGTGCCAGCAGCCGGACAGGGGGAAACACCATATATTTT
>TRBD1|TRBV30|TRBJ1-2|NA
CAWSVHGQDGYTF
TGTGCCTGGAGTGTACATGGACAGGATGGCTACACCTTC
>TRBD2|TRBV11-2|TRBJ2-5|NA
CASSLGLAGGQETQYF
TGTGCCAGCAGCCTCGGACTAGCGGGAGGGCAAGAGACCCAGTACTTC
>TRBD2|TRBV5-1|TRBJ2-5|NA
CASSEGSGGNAASETQYF
TGCGCCAGCTCTGAGGGTAGCGGGGGAAACGCCGCTTCTGAGACCCAGTACTTC
>NA|TRBV15|TRBJ1-3|NA
CATSTTTGLHSGNTIYF
TGTGCCACCAGCACCACCACAGGGCTCCACTCTGGAAACACCATATATTTT
>TRBD1|TRBV29-1|TRBJ2-1|NA
CSVDNTDRGVYNEQFF
TGCAGCGTCGACAATACCGACAGGGGTGTCTACAATGAGCAGTTCTTC
>TRBD1|TRBV6-1|TRBJ2-1|NA
CASSGTGDSGEQFF
TGTGCCAGCAGTGGAACAGGGGATAGTGGTGAGCAGTTCTTC